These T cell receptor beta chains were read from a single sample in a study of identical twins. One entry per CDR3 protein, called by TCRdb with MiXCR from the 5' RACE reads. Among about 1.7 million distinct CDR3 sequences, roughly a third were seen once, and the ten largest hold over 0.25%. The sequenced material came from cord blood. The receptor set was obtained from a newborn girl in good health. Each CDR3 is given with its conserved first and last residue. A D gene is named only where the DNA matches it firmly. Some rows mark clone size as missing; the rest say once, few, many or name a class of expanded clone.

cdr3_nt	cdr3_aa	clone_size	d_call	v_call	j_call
TGTGCCAGCACCAAACAGGTCACAGTAATATACAATGAGCAGTTCTTC	CASTKQVTVIYNEQFF	many	.	TRBV28	TRBJ2-1
TGTGCCAGCAGCTTAAGCGACCTGAGGGACAGGGGCACAGATACGCAGTATTTT	CASSLSDLRDRGTDTQYF	.	TRBD1	TRBV7-9	TRBJ2-3
TGTGCCAGCAGCTCAGATCGAGGGCAGTTCTTC	CASSSDRGQFF	.	.	TRBV28	TRBJ2-1
TGCAGTGCCGGAATTCGGCGGGGGGTCTACAATGAGCAGTTCTTC	CSAGIRRGVYNEQFF	few	TRBD2	TRBV20-1	TRBJ2-1
TGCGCCAGCAGCTTGGGTTCTACTACAGGACCCGACTACGAGCAGTACTTC	CASSLGSTTGPDYEQYF	few	.	TRBV5-1	TRBJ2-7
TGCAGTGCTTGTGGGGACAGAGGGCCCCAGCATTTT	CSACGDRGPQHF	few	TRBD1	TRBV20-1	TRBJ1-5
TGCAGTGCTTACGATATGGACAGCCCGAACACTGAAGCTTTCTTT	CSAYDMDSPNTEAFF	.	.	TRBV20-1	TRBJ1-1
TGTGCCAGTAAGGCCAGAACTTCACCCCTCCACTTT	CASKARTSPLHF	few	.	TRBV19	TRBJ1-6
TGTGCCAGCAGCCAAGATTCGGGGGCCCGATATCAGCCCCAGCATTTT	CASSQDSGARYQPQHF	few	.	TRBV4-2	TRBJ1-5
TGCAGCGTTGAAGGGGGGAGCTCCTACAATGAGCAGTACTTC	CSVEGGSSYNEQYF	.	.	TRBV29-1	TRBJ2-7
TGCAGTGCGCTCAAGCGGGGTATTCCTGAAGCTTTCTTT	CSALKRGIPEAFF	.	.	TRBV20-1	TRBJ1-1
TGTGCCACCAGTGATCGAGACAGGGAACTATCGTCCACAGATACGCAGTATTTT	CATSDRDRELSSTDTQYF	few	TRBD1	TRBV24-1	TRBJ2-3
TGCAGTGCTCCCCGCGGACCCTACGAGCAGTACTTC	CSAPRGPYEQYF	many	.	TRBV20-1	TRBJ2-7
TGTGCCAGCAGAAGCCCATGGTGGGGCAATCAGCCCCAGCATTTT	CASRSPWWGNQPQHF	.	.	TRBV21-1	TRBJ1-5
TGTGCCAGCAGCCTTCACAGGAGTTCCTATGGCTACACCTTC	CASSLHRSSYGYTF	.	.	TRBV7-2	TRBJ1-2
TGTGCCATCTCAGAACCTAGCGGACCCTACAATGAGCAGTTCTTC	CAISEPSGPYNEQFF	few	TRBD2	TRBV10-3	TRBJ2-1
TGCGCCGGCAGCTTGTCCGAGACCCAGTACTTC	CAGSLSETQYF	.	.	TRBV5-1	TRBJ2-5
TGTGCCAGCAGCTTAGAACTATTCAGGGGTGAGCAGTACTTC	CASSLELFRGEQYF	.	.	TRBV11-2	TRBJ2-7
TGTGCCAGCAGCAAAGACCCCTTCACAGATACGCAGTATTTT	CASSKDPFTDTQYF	.	.	TRBV11-2	TRBJ2-3
TGCGCCAGCAGGGACCCCGGGACAAAGGCGATCTATGGCTACACCTTC	CASRDPGTKAIYGYTF	.	.	TRBV4-1	TRBJ1-2
TGCAGTGCTAGAGTGCCGGGAGGAGGTACAGATACGCAGTATTTT	CSARVPGGGTDTQYF	.	TRBD2	TRBV20-1	TRBJ2-3
TGTGCCAGCAGTGAGGTTGGAGCCGGAAACACCATATATTTT	CASSEVGAGNTIYF	.	.	TRBV2	TRBJ1-3
TGTGCCAGCAGTCCTAGCGGGACTCTCCCATTATTCTACGAGCAGTACTTC	CASSPSGTLPLFYEQYF	few	TRBD2	TRBV6-1	TRBJ2-7
TGTGCCAGCAGCCACAGGGTCGAATATGAGCAGGTCTTC	CASSHRVEYEQVF	once	.	TRBV11-1	TRBJ2-1
TGTGCCAGCTCACCAAATCTAGGGGCAAACTATGGCTACACCTTC	CASSPNLGANYGYTF	.	.	TRBV18	TRBJ1-2
TGTGCCAGCAGTTCGATCGGAAGCGGTGAAGCTTTCTTT	CASSSIGSGEAFF	.	.	TRBV25-1	TRBJ1-1
TGTGCCAGCAGTGCAGGGGCCTTGGGTACTGAAGCTTTCTTT	CASSAGALGTEAFF	.	.	TRBV6-1	TRBJ1-1
TGTGCCAGCAGTGAAGAAAGCGGGATAGAGGGTCAGTACTTC	CASSEESGIEGQYF	.	TRBD2	TRBV2	TRBJ2-4